This T cell receptor beta chain was captured in a study of radiotherapy plus CTLA-4 blockade in lung cancer. Study at large: Among all patients, about 19% showed objective responses, while roughly 31% had disease control. Study findings and constraints: Researchers report tumor-derived TCR clones expanding in blood after radiotherapy plus ipilimumab. Response, reportedly, was best predicted by interferon-beta along with early blood T cell clone dynamics.

Points on this clone: Antigen: not known.

This CDR3 spans 16 amino acids. Trimming removed 1 base at V and 5 bases at J, with 17 bases between. The germline CDR1 and CDR2 sequences are SEHNR and FQNEAQ (reference sequence). Measured with immunoSEQ multiplex PCR; TCRdb has only the in-frame clones, and not every one. The sample yields 40,000 or so clones, roughly 59% seen once. It was focal radiation plus CTLA-4 blockade with ipilimumab that patients with chemo-refractory metastatic non-small-cell lung cancer received. The specimen was peripheral blood, collected from a patient treated with radiotherapy plus ipilimumab. The TCR originated in a human donor with non-small cell lung cancer who had a partial response to radiotherapy plus ipilimumab. This sequence joins TRBV7-9 and TRBJ2-5; perhaps TRBD2 as D (6 bases). The CDR3 DNA reads as TGTGCCAGCAGCTTAGGAGCTTTTGTTCGGGAGGAGACCCAGTACTTC. Its protein is CASSLGAFVREETQYF.